This TCR beta chain is drawn from a study of shared clonotypes between healthy human individuals. Only in-frame clones appear in the TCRdb table, and some are missing; sequencing was by immunoSEQ multiplex PCR. The table shows some 680,000 clones, with less than 80% occurring only once. Only Caucasian adults living in Nashville, Tennessee made up the donor group. A CD45RA-negative memory subset and a CD45RA+ naive subset were separated from the CD4+ cells. To note about this clone: What it binds is not known.

Germline CDR1 SGHNT, CDR2 YYREEE (reference sequence). V lost 4 bases, J lost 3 bases, and 10 bases lay in between. CDR3 size: 13 residues. Points from the study as a whole: Clonotypes that were shared across a handful of donors made up around 5% of naive CD4 clonotypes.

Material: memory CD4+ T cells sorted from blood. Subset denoted: CD45RA-negative fraction. The V and J genes are TRBV5-4 and TRBJ2-5; tentatively, D is TRBD1 (6 bases). The receptor was derived from a woman aged 25 to 45 in good health. The CDR3 DNA reads as TGTGCCAGCAGCACGTGGACAGAAGAGACCCAGTACTTC. Protein: CASSTWTEETQYF.